Below, 30 T cell receptor beta chains from the same sample are listed, as sequenced in a study of blood T cell repertoires in COVID-19. The data were produced by immunoSEQ multiplex PCR, yet TCRdb's version contains in-frame clones alone and is incomplete. The sample consists of roughly 260,000 clones, about 88% of them appearing once. The sequencing input was peripheral blood. These receptors originate from a man aged 60 to 69 who had recovered from COVID-19.

The chain has TRBV5-6 and TRBJ2-3; 7 bases align to TRBD1. V dropped 5 bases and J dropped 6; count of bases not matched to a gene: 6. The CDR3 runs to 13 residues. CDR1 and CDR2 from the germline V gene are SGHDT and YYEEEE. CDR3 sequence reads: CASRLQGSDTQYF. Here the CDR3 DNA reads TGTGCCAGCAGATTACAGGGGTCGGATACGCAGTATTTT. The full variable domain, in which reference TRBV5-6 and TRBJ2-3 provide the parts outside the CDR3, is DAGVTQSPTHLIKTRGQQVTLRCSPKSGHDTVSWYQQALGQGPQFIFQYYEEEERQRGNFPDRFSGHQFPNYSSELNVNALLLGDSALYLCASRLQGSDTQYFGPGTRLTVL.

This sequence joins TRBV19 and TRBJ1-1; 7 positions agree with TRBD1. J was trimmed by 3 bases and V by 5 bases; bases with no gene match: 18. Germline CDR1 and CDR2: LNHDA and SQIVND (reference sequence). The CDR3 runs 18 residues. In nucleotides, the CDR3 is TGTGCCAGTAGTCCAAGGACAGGCCTGGGGGTGATGGACACTGAAGCTTTCTTT. Encoded protein: CASSPRTGLGVMDTEAFF.

The gene calls are TRBV5-6 and TRBJ2-1; D is ambiguous. Germline V lookup: CDR1 SGHDT, CDR2 YYEEEE. This CDR3 contains 13 residues. V lost 0 bases and J lost 4, with 5 bases in between. This CDR3 reads CASSLGHYNEQFF. The CDR3 DNA is TGTGCCAGCAGCTTGGGACATTACAATGAGCAGTTCTTC.

This clone was seen just once. This chain joins TRBV5-1 and TRBJ2-2; possible D gene TRBD2, 6 bases. CDR1 is SGHRS, CDR2 YFSETQ, per germline. This CDR3 comprises 16 residues. V was pared by 1 base and J by 4 bases, with 14 bases between. The CDR3 nucleotides read TGCGCCAGCAGCTTGTCGAGGGTGGGAGGCACCGGGGAGCTGTTTTTT. Its protein is CASSLSRVGGTGELFF. Full variable domain (missing parts from reference TRBV5-1 and TRBJ2-2): KAGVTQTPRYLIKTRGQQVTLSCSPISGHRSVSWYQQTPGQGLQFLFEYFSETQRNKGNFPGRFSGRQFSNSRSEMNVSTLELGDSALYLCASSLSRVGGTGELFFGEGSRLTVL.

The V gene is TRBV19, the J gene TRBJ2-7; TRBD1 matches 9 bases. The CDR3 length is 13 residues. V lost 5 bases and J lost 4; bases outside the gene matches: 3. Germline V gene data show CDR1 as LNHDA and CDR2 as SQIVND (reference sequence). The CDR3 DNA is TGTGCCAGTAGTGCCGGACAGGGGTACGAGCAGTACTTC. It encodes CASSAGQGYEQYF.

This chain connects TRBV25-1 to TRBJ1-5; possible D gene TRBD1, 6 bases. The V gene lost 5 bases and the J gene lost 2 bases, with 13 bases spanning the gap. The CDR3 length is 15 residues. Germline V gene sequence: CDR1 MGHDK, CDR2 SYGVNS. CDR3 DNA sequence: TGTGCCAGCAGTTCTTACAGGGTTTGCAATCAGCCCCAGCATTTT. Its translation is CASSSYRVCNQPQHF.

This chain connects TRBV19 to TRBJ2-7; 8 positions agree with TRBD1. Germline CDR1 LNHDA, CDR2 SQIVND (reference sequence). The CDR3 has 15 residues. Trimming removed 5 bases from V and 4 bases from J; junction bases left unmatched: 10. The chain's CDR3 is CASSSPGGFPYEQYF. Written as DNA, the CDR3 is TGTGCCAGTAGTTCACCAGGGGGCTTTCCATACGAGCAGTACTTC.

This clone was seen more than once but under ten times. Here the CDR3 DNA reads TGTGCCAGCAGCTTAACCCCGGGGGCCTACAATGAGCAGTTCTTC. Amino acids: CASSLTPGAYNEQFF. The chain links TRBV7-3 to TRBJ2-1; weak D call: TRBD2 (6 bases). Germline CDR1 reads SGHTA; CDR2 reads FQGTGA. This CDR3 spans 15 amino acids. Deletions cut 0 bases from V and 2 bases from J, with 8 bases between.

The V gene is TRBV7-6, the J gene TRBJ2-2; the match to TRBD2 covers 8 bases. CDR1 is SGHVS and CDR2 is FNYEAQ in the germline V gene. The ends lost 1 base at V and 6 bases at J; junction bases unmatched: 7. The CDR3 is made up of 16 amino acids. The CDR3 nucleotides read TGTGCCAGCAGCTTAGAGACGGGGGGGATGGCCGGGGAGCTGTTTTTT. Protein product: CASSLETGGMAGELFF.

This clone turned up a few times. The V gene is TRBV7-6, the J gene TRBJ2-7; no definite D call. Trimming removed 1 base from V and 1 base from J, with 8 bases in between. The V gene's germline CDR1 is SGHVS and CDR2 FNYEAQ. The length of the CDR3 is 14 residues. CDR3: CASSLGAGSYEQYF. CDR3 nucleotide sequence: TGTGCCAGCAGCTTAGGGGCAGGATCCTACGAGCAGTACTTC.

The rearrangement uses TRBV24-1 and TRBJ1-2, with 9 bases fitting TRBD1. Germline trimming cut 1 base from V and 6 bases from J; bases unmatched to any gene: 5. The germline V gene encodes CDR1 KGHDR and CDR2 SFDVKD. The CDR3 is made up of 15 amino acids. The chain's CDR3 is CATSDFGTGKNGYTF. The CDR3 bases are TGTGCCACCAGTGATTTCGGGACAGGGAAGAATGGCTACACCTTC.

The chain employs TRBV29-1 and TRBJ2-5, with D possibly matching TRBD1 (6 bases). Germline-derived CDR1 and CDR2 are SQVTM and ANQGSEA. The CDR3 spans 13 residues. Trimming pared 5 bases from V and 1 base from J, leaving 11 bases between. The DNA for the CDR3 is TGCAGCGTTCTGACAGGTTCCCAAGAGACCCAGTACTTC. Protein product: CSVLTGSQETQYF. Full variable domain (missing parts from reference TRBV29-1 and TRBJ2-5): SAVISQKPSRDICQRGTSLTIQCQVDSQVTMMFWYRQQPGQSLTLIATANQGSEATYESGFVIDKFPISRPNLTFSTLTVSNMSPEDSSIYLCSVLTGSQETQYFGPGTRLLVL.

This chain connects TRBV6-4 to TRBJ2-7; 10 nucleotides align to TRBD2. Germline CDR1 is MRHNA and CDR2 is SNTAGT. Trimming cost V 6 bases and J 0 bases; bases outside gene matches: 5. This CDR3 contains 15 residues. DNA of the CDR3: TGTGCCAGCAGGCTAGCGGGGGACAGCTCCTACGAGCAGTACTTC. This gives the protein CASRLAGDSSYEQYF.

This chain uses TRBV5-1 with TRBJ2-5, with TRBD1 matching 7 bases. The germline gives CDR1 SGHRS, CDR2 YFSETQ. The CDR3 is made up of 14 amino acids. Trimming cost V 5 bases and J 5 bases; bases outside gene matches: 9. The CDR3 DNA reads as TGCGCCAGCAGACCTATGACAGGGCTGGAGACCCAGTACTTC. Amino acid sequence: CASRPMTGLETQYF.

This rearrangement joins TRBV27 to TRBJ2-2; possible D gene TRBD1, 7 bases. CDR3 length: 18 amino acids. With 6 bases removed from V and 5 bases from J, the gap between germline ends came to 25 bases. Germline CDR1 and CDR2: MNHEY and SMNVEV (reference sequence). The CDR3 sequence is CASSLPTGRGFATGELFF. In DNA, the CDR3 is TGTGCCAGCAGCCTTCCGACAGGGCGGGGTTTCGCTACCGGGGAGCTGTTTTTT.

The J gene is TRBJ2-7, the V gene TRBV5-5; the D is unclear. CDR1 is SGHKS and CDR2 is YYEKEE in the germline V gene (reference sequence). V was clipped by 3 bases and J by 6 bases, with 22 bases between them. This CDR3 is built from 16 residues. Here the CDR3 reads CASSSEVQFYSTEQYF. The CDR3 nucleotides read TGTGCCAGCAGCTCCGAAGTTCAGTTTTATTCAACCGAGCAGTACTTC.

The rearrangement uses TRBV6-2 or TRBV6-3 and TRBJ2-6, with TRBD1 as a possible D gene (6 bases). CDR3 length: 14 amino acids. The V gene's germline CDR1 is MNHEY and CDR2 SVGEGT. V lost 5 bases and J lost 4, with 9 bases in between. The CDR3 spells CASSTGTGANVLTF. For the CDR3, the DNA is TGTGCCAGCAGTACCGGGACAGGGGCCAACGTCCTGACTTTC.

The gene calls are TRBV9 and TRBJ2-3; the match to TRBD2 covers 8 bases. V trimming: 0 bases; J trimming: 6 bases; junction bases outside the gene matches: 6. The CDR3 length is 15 residues. Germline loops: CDR1 SGDLS, CDR2 YYNGEE. DNA of the CDR3: TGTGCCAGCAGCGTAGCGGGGGGGACTGGGGATACGCAGTATTTT. Translated: CASSVAGGTGDTQYF.

The rearrangement links TRBV6-5 to TRBJ1-3; 10 bases agree with TRBD1. V lost 5 bases, J lost 3 bases, and 4 bases stayed unmatched. CDR3 length equals 15 residues. Per the germline V gene, CDR1 is MNHEY and CDR2 is SVGAGI. The CDR3 protein is CASSRTGGYGNTIYF. CDR3 bases: TGTGCCAGCAGTAGGACAGGGGGTTATGGAAACACCATATATTTT.

The rearrangement joins TRBV7-6 to TRBJ2-7, with 7 bases matching TRBD1. The ends lost 5 bases at V and 4 bases at J; junction bases unmatched: 17. Germline V CDR1 and CDR2: SGHVS, FNYEAQ. The CDR3 covers 17 residues. The CDR3 nucleotides are TGTGCCAGCAGCCCCCCTTCCGCGTCGACAGGGAGATACGAGCAGTACTTC. Its translation: CASSPPSASTGRYEQYF.

The chain carries TRBV14 and TRBJ2-5; D uncertain. The germline V gene has CDR1 SGHDN and CDR2 FVKESK. Trimming left V 5 bases short and J 5 bases short, with 12 bases between. This CDR3 region has 13 residues. The CDR3 DNA sequence: TGTGCCAGCAGCGGTGAGCTACGGGAGACCCAGTACTTC. Its translation: CASSGELRETQYF.

Details on this clone: The same CDR3 arises from other DNA sequences in this sample as well. The chain joins TRBV29-1 to TRBJ2-5; tentative D call: TRBD1 (6 bases). Germline CDR1 is SQVTM and CDR2 is ANQGSEA. V gave up 6 bases and J gave up 2 bases, with 10 bases separating them. CDR3 length: 12 residues. CDR3 sequence: CSVLGQQETQYF. CDR3 bases: TGCAGCGTCCTCGGACAGCAAGAGACCCAGTACTTC.

This clone came up a few times. V and J are TRBV12-3 or TRBV12-4 and TRBJ2-7; 7 positions match TRBD1. J was trimmed by 4 bases and V by 7 bases; bases with no gene match: 7. This CDR3 is built from 13 residues. In nucleotides, the CDR3 is TGTGCCAGCAAGTCCAGGGGGTGGTACGAGCAGTACTTC. Translation gives CASKSRGWYEQYF.

V and J are TRBV4-1 and TRBJ2-7, with 13 nucleotides matching TRBD2. The ends lost 1 base at V and 7 bases at J; junction bases unmatched: 4. CDR1 and CDR2 from the germline V gene are MGHRA and YSYEKL. The CDR3 spans 15 residues. CDR3 coding DNA: TGCGCCAGCAGCCAAGGACTAGCGGGGGGTTATGAGCAGTACTTC. Protein product: CASSQGLAGGYEQYF.

This chain uses TRBV4-2 with TRBJ2-7; a weak D match, TRBD2 (5 bases). Trimming took 0 bases from V and 2 from J, leaving 11 bases between them. Germline CDR1 and CDR2: LGHNA and YNFKEQ. This CDR3 region has 15 residues. The CDR3 bases are TGTGCCAGCAGCCAAGATGCTCGGGGTACCTACGAGCAGTACTTC. Its protein product is CASSQDARGTYEQYF.

V gene TRBV6-5 combines with J gene TRBJ2-1; TRBD1 is a possible D gene (6 bases). The germline V and J ends were trimmed by 8 bases and 3 bases, with 8 bases remaining between them. CDR1 MNHEY and CDR2 SVGAGI come from the germline V gene. The CDR3 has 12 residues. The DNA of the CDR3 is TGTGCCAGCGGACAGTTCTACAATGAGCAGTTCTTC. This sequence encodes CASGQFYNEQFF.

This clone was seen only once. CDR3 DNA: TGTGCCAGCAGTCTACAGGGGGCGTCTGGGTATGGCTACACCTTC. As protein: CASSLQGASGYGYTF. The chain joins TRBV27 to TRBJ1-2, with TRBD1 identical over 9 bases. Germline V gene lookup returns CDR1 MNHEY and CDR2 SMNVEV (reference sequence). Unmatched junction bases numbered 9, after V lost 5 bases and J lost 5 bases. The CDR3 runs to 15 residues.

This sequence joins TRBV9 and TRBJ2-3, with 13 bases lining up with TRBD2. CDR1 and CDR2 (germline): SGDLS, YYNGEE. V gave up 3 bases and J gave up 7 bases; unmatched junction bases: 8. This CDR3 has 16 residues. CDR3 nucleotides: TGTGCCAGCAGCGACTCAACTAGCGGGGGGGAGAATACGCAGTATTTT. Its translation: CASSDSTSGGENTQYF.

The chain uses TRBV7-2 and TRBJ1-3; D remains ambiguous. Trimming took off 5 bases at V and 0 bases at J, with 11 bases between the two ends. The CDR3 extends over 15 amino acids. Looked up from germline, CDR1 is SGHTA and CDR2 is FQGNSA. In nucleotides, the CDR3 is TGTGCCAGCAGCACTGGGGAGAACTCTGGAAACACCATATATTTT. Protein sequence: CASSTGENSGNTIYF.

The chain has TRBV27 and TRBJ2-7; 7 bases are shared with TRBD1. CDR1 is MNHEY and CDR2 is SMNVEV in the germline V gene (reference sequence). The CDR3 sequence is 16 residues long. V shed 5 bases and J 6 bases; nucleotides not matched to a gene: 16. The CDR3 loop reads CASSKTGTTGFSEQYF. The CDR3 DNA sequence: TGTGCCAGCAGTAAGACAGGGACGACAGGGTTCTCCGAGCAGTACTTC.